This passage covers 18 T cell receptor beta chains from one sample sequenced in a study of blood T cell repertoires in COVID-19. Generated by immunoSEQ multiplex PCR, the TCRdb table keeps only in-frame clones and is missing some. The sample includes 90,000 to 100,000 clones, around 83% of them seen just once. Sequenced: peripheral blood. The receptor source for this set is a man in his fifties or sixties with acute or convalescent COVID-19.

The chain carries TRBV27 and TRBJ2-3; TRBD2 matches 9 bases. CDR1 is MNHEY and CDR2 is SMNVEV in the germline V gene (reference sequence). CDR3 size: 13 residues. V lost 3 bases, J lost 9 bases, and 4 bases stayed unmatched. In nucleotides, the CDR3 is TGTGCCAGCAGTTTCCTCGGACTAGCGACGCAGTATTTT. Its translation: CASSFLGLATQYF.

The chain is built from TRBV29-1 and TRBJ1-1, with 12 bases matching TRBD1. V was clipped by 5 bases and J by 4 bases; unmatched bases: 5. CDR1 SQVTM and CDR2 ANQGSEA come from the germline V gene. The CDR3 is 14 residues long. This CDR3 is CSVKPGQGATEAFF. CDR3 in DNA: TGCAGCGTTAAGCCGGGACAGGGGGCCACTGAAGCTTTCTTT.

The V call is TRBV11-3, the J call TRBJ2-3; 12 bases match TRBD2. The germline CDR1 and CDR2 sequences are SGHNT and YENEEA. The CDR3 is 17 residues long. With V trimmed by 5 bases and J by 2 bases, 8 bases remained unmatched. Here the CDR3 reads CASSARLAGDVTDTQYF. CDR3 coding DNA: TGTGCCAGCAGCGCCCGACTAGCGGGGGACGTCACAGATACGCAGTATTTT.

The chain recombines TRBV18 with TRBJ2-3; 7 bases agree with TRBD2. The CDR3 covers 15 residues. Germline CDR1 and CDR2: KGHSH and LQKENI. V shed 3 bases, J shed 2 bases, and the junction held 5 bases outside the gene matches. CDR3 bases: TGTGCCAGCTCACCGACTAGCTCTCCCACAGATACGCAGTATTTT. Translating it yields CASSPTSSPTDTQYF.

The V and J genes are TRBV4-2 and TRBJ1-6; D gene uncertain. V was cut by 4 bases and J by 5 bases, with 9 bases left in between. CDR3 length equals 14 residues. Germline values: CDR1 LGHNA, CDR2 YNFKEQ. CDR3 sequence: CASSRGKDNSPLHF. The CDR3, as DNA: TGTGCCAGCAGCCGAGGGAAGGATAATTCACCCCTCCACTTT.

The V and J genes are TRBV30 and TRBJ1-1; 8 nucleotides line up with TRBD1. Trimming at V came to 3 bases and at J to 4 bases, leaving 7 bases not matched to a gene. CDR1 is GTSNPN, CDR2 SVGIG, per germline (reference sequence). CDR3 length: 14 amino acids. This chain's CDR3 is CAWRYGTGGTEAFF. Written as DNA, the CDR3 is TGTGCCTGGAGATACGGGACAGGTGGCACTGAAGCTTTCTTT.

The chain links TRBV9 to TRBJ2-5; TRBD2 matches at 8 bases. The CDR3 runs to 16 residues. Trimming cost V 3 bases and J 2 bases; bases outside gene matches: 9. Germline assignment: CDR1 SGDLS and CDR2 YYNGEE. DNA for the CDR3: TGTGCCAGCAGCGACCCTCGTAGCGGGAAACAAGAGACCCAGTACTTC. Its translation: CASSDPRSGKQETQYF.

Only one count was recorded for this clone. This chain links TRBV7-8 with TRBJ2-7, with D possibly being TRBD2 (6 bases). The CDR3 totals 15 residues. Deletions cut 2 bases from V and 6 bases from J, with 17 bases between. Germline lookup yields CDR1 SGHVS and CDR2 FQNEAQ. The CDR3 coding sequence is TGTGCCAGCAGCTTATTTTCTGCGGGGCAAGGCGAGCAGTACTTC. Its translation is CASSLFSAGQGEQYF.

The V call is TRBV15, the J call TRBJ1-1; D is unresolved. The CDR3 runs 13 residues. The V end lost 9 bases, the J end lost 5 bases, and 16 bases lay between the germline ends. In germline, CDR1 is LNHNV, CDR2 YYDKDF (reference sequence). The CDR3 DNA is TGTGCCACAGCAGATATTCGGCGGACTGAAGCTTTCTTT. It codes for CATADIRRTEAFF.

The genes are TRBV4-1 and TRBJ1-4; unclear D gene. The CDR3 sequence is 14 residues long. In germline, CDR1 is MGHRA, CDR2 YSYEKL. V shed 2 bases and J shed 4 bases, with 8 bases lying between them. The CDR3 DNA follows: TGCGCCAGCAGCCAAACCCAGAATAATGAAAAACTGTTTTTT. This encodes CASSQTQNNEKLFF.

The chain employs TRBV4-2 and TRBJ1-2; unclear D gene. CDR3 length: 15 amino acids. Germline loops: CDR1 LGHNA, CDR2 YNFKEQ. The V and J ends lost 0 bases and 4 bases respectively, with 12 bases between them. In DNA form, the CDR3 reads TGTGCCAGCAGCCAAGAGGAGGACTACCCCTATGGCTACACCTTC. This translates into CASSQEEDYPYGYTF.

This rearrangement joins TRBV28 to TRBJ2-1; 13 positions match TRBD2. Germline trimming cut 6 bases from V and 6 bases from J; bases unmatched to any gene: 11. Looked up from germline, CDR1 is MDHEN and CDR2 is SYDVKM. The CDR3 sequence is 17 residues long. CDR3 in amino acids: CASRATSGGRTSNEQFF. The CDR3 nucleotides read TGTGCCAGCAGGGCGACTAGCGGGGGGCGGACCTCCAATGAGCAGTTCTTC.

The CDR3 DNA is TGTGCCAGCAGCGGGTGGGGACAGATTAACACTGAAGCTTTCTTT. Amino acid sequence: CASSGWGQINTEAFF. The gene calls are TRBV5-4 and TRBJ1-1; TRBD1 agrees at 7 bases. V dropped 4 bases and J dropped 2; count of bases not matched to a gene: 8. The germline V gene has CDR1 SGHNT and CDR2 YYREEE (reference sequence). The CDR3 contains 15 residues.

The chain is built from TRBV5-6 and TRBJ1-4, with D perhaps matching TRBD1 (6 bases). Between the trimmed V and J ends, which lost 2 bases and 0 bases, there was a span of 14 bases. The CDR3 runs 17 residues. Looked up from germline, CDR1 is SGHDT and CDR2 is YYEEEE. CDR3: CASSFVGRGTTNEKLFF. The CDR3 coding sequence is TGTGCCAGCAGCTTTGTGGGCAGGGGAACAACTAATGAAAAACTGTTTTTT.

DNA for the CDR3: TGCGCCAGCAGCTTCGGGACTAGCGGGCCAGAGACCCAGTACTTC. This translates into CASSFGTSGPETQYF. The chain uses TRBV5-1 and TRBJ2-5; 12 bases agree with TRBD2. There are 15 residues in the CDR3. J lost 4 bases, V lost 2 bases, and 3 bases had no gene match. The germline gives CDR1 SGHRS, CDR2 YFSETQ.

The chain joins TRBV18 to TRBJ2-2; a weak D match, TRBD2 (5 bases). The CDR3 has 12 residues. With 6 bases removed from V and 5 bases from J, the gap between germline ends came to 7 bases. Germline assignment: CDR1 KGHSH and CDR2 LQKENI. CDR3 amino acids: CASSSGTGELFF. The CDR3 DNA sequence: TGTGCCAGCTCGAGCGGAACCGGGGAGCTGTTTTTT. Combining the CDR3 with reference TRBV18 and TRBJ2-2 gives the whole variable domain NAGVMQNPRHLVRRRGQEARLRCSPMKGHSHVYWYRQLPEEGLKFMVYLQKENIIDESGMPKERFSAEFPKEGPSILRIQQVVRGDSAAYFCASSSGTGELFFGEGSRLTVL.

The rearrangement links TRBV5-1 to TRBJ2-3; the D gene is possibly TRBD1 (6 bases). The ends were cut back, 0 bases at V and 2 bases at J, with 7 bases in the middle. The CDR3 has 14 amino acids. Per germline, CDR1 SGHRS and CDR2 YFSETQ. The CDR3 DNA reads TGCGCCAGCAGCTTGGGGGACACCACAGATACGCAGTATTTT. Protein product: CASSLGDTTDTQYF.

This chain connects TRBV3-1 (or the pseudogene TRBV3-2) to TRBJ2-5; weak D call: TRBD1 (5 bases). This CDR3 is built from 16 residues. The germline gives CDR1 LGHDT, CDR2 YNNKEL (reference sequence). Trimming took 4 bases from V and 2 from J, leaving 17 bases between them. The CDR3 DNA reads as TGTGCCAGCAGCCTTCGACAGTCTCGAATTCAAGAGACCCAGTACTTC. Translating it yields CASSLRQSRIQETQYF.